This T cell receptor (beta chain) was identified in a study of blood T cell repertoires in COVID-19. On the study more broadly: There were acute and convalescent COVID-19 samples, and they came from the United States, Italy and Spain. Sources were T cells, B-cell-depleted T cells, or PBMCs; the material itself was cDNA or gDNA.

In the authors' methods: Amplification with reference gene primers provided the estimates of nucleated cell counts. Clones were read by immunoSEQ multiplex PCR, and TCRdb kept only the in-frame ones, dropping some. V, J and clone size are taken as reported in that table, and D and trimming were inferred from the DNA itself. The table lists 150,000 to 200,000 clones, 87% of them singletons, with around 5% in the top ten. The V gene's germline CDR1 is MDHEN and CDR2 SYDVKM. The CDR3 spans 16 residues. V lost 6 bases and J lost 0; bases outside the gene matches: 5. The chain couples TRBV28 to TRBJ2-1; 10 bases map to TRBD2. This clonotype originated in a human donor in a cohort sampled during active COVID-19. The sequenced sample consisted of peripheral blood. CDR3 DNA sequence: TGTGCCAGCAGAGGGGGACTAGCGAGCTCCTACAATGAGCAGTTCTTC. The encoded protein is CASRGGLASSYNEQFF.